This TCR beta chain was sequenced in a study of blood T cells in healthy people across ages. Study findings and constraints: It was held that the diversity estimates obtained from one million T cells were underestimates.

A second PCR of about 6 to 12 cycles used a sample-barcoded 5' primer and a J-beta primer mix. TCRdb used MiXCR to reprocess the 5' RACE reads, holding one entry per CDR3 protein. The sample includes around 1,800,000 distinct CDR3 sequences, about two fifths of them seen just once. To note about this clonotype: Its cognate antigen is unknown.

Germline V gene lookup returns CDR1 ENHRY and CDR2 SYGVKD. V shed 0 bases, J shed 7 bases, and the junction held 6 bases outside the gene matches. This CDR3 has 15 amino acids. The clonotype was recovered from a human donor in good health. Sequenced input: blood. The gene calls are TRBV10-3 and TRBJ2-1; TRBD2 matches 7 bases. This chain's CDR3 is CAISESLRTRNEQFF. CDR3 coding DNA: TGTGCCATCAGTGAGTCTTTACGGACTAGAAATGAGCAGTTCTTC.